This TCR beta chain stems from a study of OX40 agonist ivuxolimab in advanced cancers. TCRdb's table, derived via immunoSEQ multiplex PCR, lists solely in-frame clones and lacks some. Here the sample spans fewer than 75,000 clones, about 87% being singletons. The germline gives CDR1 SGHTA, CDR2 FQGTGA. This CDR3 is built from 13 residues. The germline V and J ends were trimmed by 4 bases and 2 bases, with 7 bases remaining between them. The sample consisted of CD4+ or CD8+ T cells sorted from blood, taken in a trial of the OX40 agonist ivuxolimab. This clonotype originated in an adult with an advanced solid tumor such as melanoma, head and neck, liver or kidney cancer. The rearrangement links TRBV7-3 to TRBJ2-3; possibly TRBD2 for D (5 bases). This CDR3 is CASSSDYTDTQYF. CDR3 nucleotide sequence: TGTGCCAGCAGCTCCGACTACACAGATACGCAGTATTTT.